A selection of T cell receptor beta chains follows, all from one sample in a study of blood T cell repertoires in COVID-19. Profiling relied on immunoSEQ multiplex PCR, and the TCRdb table lists in-frame clones only, not all of them. The data contain 300,000 to 400,000 clones, roughly 90% of them singletons. The sequenced material came from peripheral blood. Receptors originate from a man aged 25-40 years with COVID-19, enrolled during active disease. Each CDR3 is given with its conserved first and last residue. D genes are given only for firm matches. Size tells how often a clone was seen (once, few, many) or the class of an expanded clone, and some rows leave it out.

clone_size d_call j_call v_call cdr3_nt cdr3_aa
. . TRBJ1-2 TRBV6-5 TGTGCCAGCAGCCGAATGAACCGGGACTATGGCTACACCTTC CASSRMNRDYGYTF
. . TRBJ2-3 TRBV12-5 TGTGCTAGTGGTTCCGGACAGAGTGCGCTCGCAGATACGCAGTATTTT CASGSGQSALADTQYF
. TRBD1 TRBJ2-3 TRBV19 TGTGCCAGTAGTTCCCGGACAGGGAACACAGATACGCAGTATTTT CASSSRTGNTDTQYF
. . TRBJ2-7 TRBV5-1 TGCGCCAGCAGCTTGAGCGGACAGACCTACGAGCAGTACTTC CASSLSGQTYEQYF
once . TRBJ2-7 TRBV19 TGTGCCAGTAGTTCACAGGGGAGGAACGAGCAGTACTTC CASSSQGRNEQYF
. . TRBJ1-2 TRBV15 TGTGCCACCAGCAGAGATATGAGTGGCTACACCTTC CATSRDMSGYTF
. . TRBJ1-4 TRBV12-3/TRBV12-4 TGTGCCAGCAGTCCGGGGAGTAAACTGTTTTTT CASSPGSKLFF
. TRBD2 TRBJ2-1 TRBV7-6 TGTGCCAGCAGCCCCAGGACTAGCGGGGGGGCATGGGATGAGCAGTTCTTC CASSPRTSGGAWDEQFF
. . TRBJ2-2 TRBV7-2 TGTGCCAGCAGCTTACGGTCCAGGGGTACCGGGGAGCTGTTTTTT CASSLRSRGTGELFF
. . TRBJ2-6 TRBV27 TGTGCCAGCTCGCAAGTCGGTGGGGCCAACGTCCTGACTTTC CASSQVGGANVLTF
. . TRBJ2-3 TRBV9 TGTGCCAGCAGCATAACAGGGTCCCTAGATACGCAGTATTTT CASSITGSLDTQYF
. TRBD1 TRBJ2-7 TRBV6-5 TGTGCCAGCAGTTACCGAGACAGGGGGATCTACGAGCAGTACTTC CASSYRDRGIYEQYF
. TRBD2 TRBJ2-3 TRBV6-2/TRBV6-3 TGTGCCAGCAGTCTATCACGGGACTACACAGATACGCAGTATTTT CASSLSRDYTDTQYF
. TRBD1 TRBJ2-7 TRBV7-2 TGTGCCAGCAGCTTAGGACAGGGACAAACCTACGAGCAGTACTTC CASSLGQGQTYEQYF
. TRBD1 TRBJ1-2 TRBV7-2 TGTGCCAGCAGCTTATATCGTTCAGGGGGCAACTATGGCTACACCTTC CASSLYRSGGNYGYTF
few TRBD2 TRBJ2-3 TRBV6-6 TGTGCCAGCGGTCGGGGGAGCGGGGGTGTAGGAACAGATACGCAGTATTTT CASGRGSGGVGTDTQYF
. TRBD1 TRBJ2-7 TRBV6-2/TRBV6-3 TGTGCCAGCAGTTCCCATGCTCGGACAGGGGGCCTCTACGAGCAGTACTTC CASSSHARTGGLYEQYF
. TRBD2 TRBJ2-1 TRBV10-3 TGTGCCATCGGTGCTAGCGGGAGCTACAATGAGCAGTTCTTC CAIGASGSYNEQFF
. . TRBJ1-1 TRBV7-2 TGTGCCAGCAGCTTAGATAGGGGTAACACTGAAGCTTTCTTT CASSLDRGNTEAFF
. . TRBJ2-5 TRBV5-8 TGTGCCAGCAGCTTGTTCCAGGAAGAGACCCAGTACTTC CASSLFQEETQYF
. . TRBJ2-3 TRBV7-6 TGTGCCAGCAGCTTTCAGGGCACAGATACGCAGTATTTT CASSFQGTDTQYF
few TRBD2 TRBJ2-5 TRBV3-1/TRBV3-2 TGTGCCAGCAGCCCTTTAGCGGGAGTCCAAGAGACCCAGTACTTC CASSPLAGVQETQYF
few . TRBJ2-3 TRBV27 TGTGCCAGCACCCTTAGGGGATCAGGGGTCAGCACAGATACGCAGTATTTT CASTLRGSGVSTDTQYF
. TRBD2 TRBJ2-7 TRBV9 TGTGCCAGCAGCGTTGCCCCCCAGACTAGCGGGTTCTCCTACGAGCAGTACTTC CASSVAPQTSGFSYEQYF
once . TRBJ1-2 TRBV2 TGTGCCAGCACGAGGGTGGGAGGCTATGGCTACACCTTC CASTRVGGYGYTF
. . TRBJ1-6 TRBV10-3 TGTGCCACGGCACGGGATATGAATTCACCCCTCCACTTT CATARDMNSPLHF
. TRBD1 TRBJ1-1 TRBV5-1 TGCGCCAGCAGCTTGGCCGTAACCGGGACAGGGGCTGACACTGAAGCTTTCTTT CASSLAVTGTGADTEAFF
. . TRBJ1-2 TRBV27 TGTGCCAGCAGCCTTCAGGGGATCCCAACATTTGGCTACACCTTC CASSLQGIPTFGYTF
. . TRBJ1-6 TRBV7-2 TGTGCCAGCAGCTTAAGGATAGAGGGTTGGAATTCACCCCTCCACTTT CASSLRIEGWNSPLHF
. . TRBJ1-2 TRBV6-5 TGTGCCAGCAGGTCCCTACTTCTTAACTATGGCTACACCTTC CASRSLLLNYGYTF
. . TRBJ2-2 TRBV7-6 TGTGCCAGCAGCCTTCTGACTAGTATGAACACCGGGGAGCTGTTTTTT CASSLLTSMNTGELFF
. TRBD2 TRBJ2-4 TRBV11-3 TGTGCCAGCAGCTTAGAGGAGCGGGGTGGGCTGGAAAACATTCAGTACTTC CASSLEERGGLENIQYF
. TRBD1 TRBJ2-2 TRBV7-2 TGTGCCAGCAGCTTGGACAGGGGGTCGACCGGGGAGCTGTTTTTT CASSLDRGSTGELFF
. . TRBJ2-1 TRBV20-1 TGCAGTGCTAGTTCCCCACGGGAGACAGGGTGGAATGAGCAGTTCTTC CSASSPRETGWNEQFF
. . TRBJ2-5 TRBV19 TGTGCCAGTAGCCGTTTTGGGGCGGGGCAAGAGACCCAGTACTTC CASSRFGAGQETQYF
. . TRBJ2-7 TRBV5-1 TGCGCCAGCAGCAGGTCGGGCGAGCAGTACTTC CASSRSGEQYF
. . TRBJ1-2 TRBV24-1 TGTGCCACCAGTGATTCGCGGACTGCCCACAACAGTGGCTACACCTTC CATSDSRTAHNSGYTF
few TRBD1 TRBJ1-2 TRBV19 TGTGCCAGTAGTACACAGGGGAGAATCTACACCTTC CASSTQGRIYTF
. TRBD1 TRBJ2-1 TRBV19 TGTGTCAGTAGTCGAGTCGGCCGGGACAGGGATTACAATGAGCAGTTCTTC CVSSRVGRDRDYNEQFF
. TRBD1 TRBJ2-7 TRBV4-2 TGTGCCAGCAGCCAGGAAGGACAGGGGGCCTACGAGCAGTACTTC CASSQEGQGAYEQYF
. . TRBJ1-1 TRBV4-3 TGCGCCAGCAGCCAACAGGGGACTGAAGCTTTCTTT CASSQQGTEAFF
. TRBD1 TRBJ1-4 TRBV7-2 TGTGCCAGCAGCTGGACAGGGGCTAATGAAAAACTGTTTTTT CASSWTGANEKLFF